Sequencing of this T cell receptor beta chain was carried out in a study of siplizumab effects on memory and regulatory T cells. Sequencing used immunoSEQ multiplex PCR; TCRdb keeps in-frame clones, though not all of them. The data hold roughly 56,000 clones, with around 97% observed a single time. Sequences were generated from unstimulated naive, memory, effector memory and TEMRA subsets in a few donor pairs. CDR3 length equals 15 residues. V lost 6 bases and J 0 bases, leaving 12 bases between the germline ends. The germline gives CDR1 SGHTA, CDR2 FQGNSA. The receptor's source is a human donor in good health. The sample taken for sequencing was naive CD8+ T cells sorted from blood. The chain joins TRBV7-2 to TRBJ2-1; D is unresolved. The CDR3 protein is CASRSGGSSYNEQFF. In DNA, the CDR3 is TGTGCCAGCAGGAGTGGCGGAAGCTCCTACAATGAGCAGTTCTTC.